Listed below are T cell receptor beta chains from one sample, sequenced in a study of shared clonotypes between healthy human individuals. Sequencing was performed with immunoSEQ multiplex PCR; in TCRdb, only in-frame clones are kept and a portion is missing. The sample has a few million clones, around 90% seen once. The material sequenced was naive CD4+ T cells sorted from blood. These receptor sequences come from a man between 18 and 29 years old in good health. CDR3s include the opening cysteine and the closing phenylalanine or tryptophan. Expanded clones get a size class; other rows say once, few or many, or leave the size out.

V: TRBV27
size: .
J: TRBJ2-7
CDR3: CASNIVEGSSYEQYF

V: TRBV15
size: .
J: TRBJ2-7
CDR3: CATSRMRLGDMSYEQYF

V: TRBV5-8
size: .
J: TRBJ2-6
CDR3: CARALLRLSSGANVLTF

V: TRBV28
size: .
J: TRBJ1-5
CDR3: CASSSIGNGQGFSNQPQHF

V: TRBV10-2
size: .
J: TRBJ2-2
CDR3: CASRTGGRVLKAGELFF

V: TRBV7-2
size: once
J: TRBJ1-5
CDR3: CASSLALGASNQPQHF

V: TRBV7-9
size: .
J: TRBJ2-1
CDR3: CASSFSLSSPSVGDEQFF

V: TRBV18
size: .
J: TRBJ1-2
CDR3: CASSPWPASYGYTF

V: TRBV5-6
size: .
J: TRBJ2-3
CDR3: CASSGGRGGGADTQYF

V: TRBV6-5
size: .
J: TRBJ1-2
CDR3: CASSYSIAGYGYTF

V: TRBV21-1
size: .
J: TRBJ1-3
CDR3: CASSIIFRQGQAGNTIYF

V: TRBV6-1
size: .
J: TRBJ1-5
CDR3: CASKGLSVRNQPQHF

V: TRBV9
size: .
J: TRBJ2-7
CDR3: CASSASTGPPYEQYF

V: TRBV6-6
size: once
J: TRBJ1-1
CDR3: CASTLSIDTEAFF

V: TRBV28
size: .
J: TRBJ1-1
CDR3: CASSTTVAEAFF

V: TRBV4-1
size: .
J: TRBJ2-3
CDR3: CASSQGRTSGGADTQYF

V: TRBV14
size: .
J: TRBJ2-7
CDR3: CASIKGHLSYEQYF

V: TRBV10-3
size: few
J: TRBJ1-5
CDR3: CAISEISGSNQPQHF

V: TRBV5-4
size: .
J: TRBJ2-5
CDR3: CASSSRLAVETQYF

V: TRBV5-1
size: .
J: TRBJ1-3
CDR3: CASSSQGFSGNTIYF

V: TRBV29-1
size: .
J: TRBJ2-2
CDR3: CSVGQGAGGELFF

V: TRBV7-9
size: .
J: TRBJ2-5
CDR3: CASSFTGAEETQYF

V: TRBV9
size: .
J: TRBJ1-2
CDR3: CASGDRSGFYTF

V: TRBV5-1
size: .
J: TRBJ2-2
CDR3: CASSFAGHHTGELFF

V: TRBV19
size: .
J: TRBJ2-2
CDR3: CASSIGALLTGELFF

V: TRBV5-5
size: .
J: TRBJ2-5
CDR3: CASSQEALTQETQYF

V: TRBV7-9
size: .
J: TRBJ2-2
CDR3: CASSSTGAAGELFF

V: TRBV6-6
size: .
J: TRBJ2-7
CDR3: CASSYSGTGTYEQYF

V: TRBV9
size: .
J: TRBJ2-7
CDR3: CASSVGDRGFYEQYF

V: TRBV9
size: .
J: TRBJ2-2
CDR3: CASSATPPSGGPGELFF

V: TRBV9
size: .
J: TRBJ2-2
CDR3: CASSVGPGGGRKNTGELFF

V: TRBV19
size: .
J: TRBJ2-5
CDR3: CASSIRSWWQYEETQYF

V: TRBV18
size: .
J: TRBJ1-4
CDR3: CASSPNLFDREEKLFF

V: TRBV6-1
size: .
J: TRBJ1-6
CDR3: CASSDRGDSPLHF

V: TRBV5-1
size: .
J: TRBJ2-1
CDR3: CASSLEGQYYNEQFF

V: TRBV18
size: .
J: TRBJ1-2
CDR3: CASSPSSNYGYTF

V: TRBV27
size: few
J: TRBJ1-2
CDR3: CASSDRGKGYTF

V: TRBV13
size: .
J: TRBJ2-3
CDR3: CASSLGLAGYLGEDTQYF

V: TRBV9
size: few
J: TRBJ1-4
CDR3: CASSVEPGANEKLFF

V: TRBV5-1
size: few
J: TRBJ1-2
CDR3: CASSPLRGQENGYTF

V: TRBV5-4
size: .
J: TRBJ1-6
CDR3: CASSLGGLGSPLHF

V: TRBV28
size: .
J: TRBJ2-2
CDR3: CASSPQGAEHGELFF

V: TRBV18
size: .
J: TRBJ1-4
CDR3: CASSQDRVADEKLFF

V: TRBV27
size: .
J: TRBJ2-5
CDR3: CASSLYREETQYF

V: TRBV2
size: .
J: TRBJ2-3
CDR3: CASLRDLTDTQYF